The clone carrying this TCR beta chain was observed at least ten times. Its antigen is unknown. The sample comes from a study of T-cell reconstitution after alpha-beta-depleted transplantation in children. The ends lost 5 bases at V and 15 bases at J; junction bases unmatched: 7. This CDR3 spans 14 amino acids. CDR1 is LGHNT, CDR2 FRNRAP, per germline. Unique molecular identifiers were built into the TCRbeta library. TCRdb ran MiXCR on the PCR reads and lists one entry per CDR3 protein. The data show 98,000 or so distinct CDR3 sequences, around 6.4% seen once. Whole-study findings and limits: Several hundred graft clones that had expanded were reportedly the source of alpha-beta T cells about two months after transplant. The high TCRbeta diversity at day 60 in some patients came from surviving recipient T cells and thymic progenitors.

This chain joins TRBV12-5 and TRBJ2-1, with 16 bases lining up with TRBD2. This clonotype was obtained from a male patient aged 2-15 years who had a stem cell transplant for acute lymphoblastic leukemia, so the T cells may come from the graft donor. The specimen was PBMCs, mostly from graft donor cells, collected 360 days after TCRalphabeta/CD19-depleted stem cell transplant. CDR3 coding DNA: TGTGCTAGTGGTGCGGGACTAGCGGGAGGGCCCCGGTTCTTC. Encoded protein: CASGAGLAGGPRFF. The complete variable domain, with remaining parts taken from reference TRBV12-5 and TRBJ2-1, reads DARVTQTPRHKVTEMGQEVTMRCQPILGHNTVFWYRQTMMQGLELLAYFRNRAPLDDSGMPKDRFSAEMPDATLATLKIQPSEPRDSAVYFCASGAGLAGGPRFFGPGTRLTVL.